This T cell receptor beta chain was identified in a study of neoadjuvant anti-PD-1 for oral cavity cancer. Repertoires were generated with immunoSEQ multiplex PCR, while TCRdb's copy carries only in-frame clones and drops some. Of over 13,000 clones listed, about 75% are singletons. The time point here: after neoadjuvant nivolumab, at surgical resection. Patients had newly diagnosed, untreated stage II-IVA oral cavity squamous cell carcinoma. Patients had HPV-negative, locally advanced oral cavity squamous cell carcinoma. No culture or expansion preceded analysis of these blood cells. The germline gives CDR1 SGHNT, CDR2 YENEEA. The CDR3 has 13 residues. V was trimmed by 4 bases and J by 8 bases, leaving 12 bases between them.

The V call is TRBV11-3, the J call TRBJ1-5, with D possibly matching TRBD1 (6 bases). The specimen was PBMCs, collected after nivolumab (anti-PD-1) treatment. The source is a person aged 35-80 years with oral cavity squamous cell carcinoma. Here the CDR3 DNA reads TGTGCCAGCAGCTCAACAGGGACAAAGCCCCAGCATTTT. Its translation: CASSSTGTKPQHF.